The rows below give T cell receptor beta chains drawn from one sample of a study of T-cell reconstitution after alpha-beta-depleted transplantation in children. TCRdb itself ran the PCR reads through MiXCR, one entry per CDR3 protein. The sample comprises about 240,000 distinct CDR3 sequences, 12% of which are singletons, and about 2.4% rests with the top ten. Sequences were derived from PBMCs from the stem cell graft donor, sampled from the stem cell graft. The receptors were sampled from a human donor who donated a stem cell graft to a child with acute lymphoblastic leukemia. Each CDR3 is given with its conserved first and last residue. The size of a clone is reported for some rows only, either as once, few or many, or as a class for expanded clones.

cdr3_aa clone_size v_call
CASSLTGRQGSSGANVLTF few TRBV5-1
CASRAPGQGGHGYTF many TRBV5-1
CAISRDGFEAFF few TRBV10-3
CASSSSAQKWGGYTF many TRBV7-9
CASSPDRLYEQYF many TRBV5-1
CASSFGTVGGEQYF many TRBV11-3
CASSLGQRGAQYF many TRBV12-3/TRBV12-4
CASSLQSNQPQHF many TRBV12-3/TRBV12-4
CSARGGTQYF few TRBV20-1
CASSHNTGGEAEKLFF NA TRBV4-3
CASSLLAGFYNEQFF many TRBV5-5
CASSPVGAAYEQYF NA TRBV6-1
CASSYRTPGYEQYF many TRBV6-2/TRBV6-3
CSALGNGYTF many TRBV29-1
CASSPGTALRANYGYTF many TRBV18
CSAVPSEAGILDTQYF NA TRBV20-1
CASSVDFPYEQFF many TRBV9
CASSPNGGTEAFF many TRBV7-9
CASSPRAAARGYTF NA TRBV9
CASSYSTGRLSTDTQYF many TRBV6-2/TRBV6-3
CATSDFGDTEAFF many TRBV24-1
CASSPGTGARSGANVLTF many TRBV18
CASSARGTEAFF many TRBV9
CASSRPLAGGINEQFF many TRBV4-3
CSARDLREGRGGELFF many TRBV20-1
CASSFDWWGVTGELFF many TRBV5-5
CATTSWASGRTDTQYF few TRBV15
CASSFRVGEQYF many TRBV6-1
CASRLGQGDNSPLHF few TRBV12-3/TRBV12-4
CASSQEQNGRRTGELFF many TRBV3-1
CASSLNLGLPGGYTF NA TRBV11-1
CSAGGGNTEAFF many TRBV20-1
CSVGSGASYEQYF many TRBV20-1
CASGPNARTQYF many TRBV6-2/TRBV6-3
CASSLTQGDSSEQYF NA TRBV5-1
CASSQDVRDTEAFF many TRBV3-1
CASSPGLAGEIETQYF many TRBV12-3/TRBV12-4
CASSLGIGPTYEQYF NA TRBV5-1
CASSEIGDRGGYTF few TRBV6-1
CASSLSFGARGANVLTF many TRBV5-6
CSARDQEGKETQYF many TRBV20-1
CAWSGGGVSWAFF NA TRBV30
CASSKTGTGRNQPQHF many TRBV6-2/TRBV6-3
CASSLWGQDQETQYF many TRBV5-1
CASSLRPARAANTGELFF few TRBV27
CASSVAFGTGELFF NA TRBV9
CSVAGGSSTDTQYF many TRBV29-1
CSSEQRGGVYEQYF many TRBV29-1
CSVEALRNTEAFF many TRBV29-1
CSAEGAALYAANTEAFF many TRBV20-1
CASSLISANTGELFF many TRBV7-2
CATHSDTQYF NA TRBV6-2/TRBV6-3
CASSSRGQGALNTEAFF NA TRBV5-1